The 23 T cell receptor beta chains reported below all come from one sample, sequenced in a study of cytomegalovirus exposure and HLA in healthy donors. In the PCR, 60 Vbeta and 13 Jbeta primers were used. Libraries were prepared by immunoSEQ multiplex PCR; TCRdb keeps only in-frame clonotypes and omits some of them. The sample holds roughly 150,000 clones, roughly 77% seen once. What was sequenced was PBMCs. The origin of the receptors is a man between 18 and 29 years old in good health and CMV-seropositive.

This clone appeared a single time. The CDR3 loop is CASSRGTSNWDEQFF. CDR3 in DNA: TGTGCCAGCAGCCGAGGGACTAGCAATTGGGATGAGCAGTTCTTC. The chain uses TRBV6-5 and TRBJ2-1; 9 positions match TRBD2. V lost 6 bases to trimming and J lost 8 bases; unmatched junction nucleotides: 11. The CDR3 is 15 amino acids. The germline V gene encodes CDR1 MNHEY and CDR2 SVGAGI.

This chain connects TRBV7-6 to TRBJ2-7; TRBD2 matches 7 bases. V trimming: 2 bases; J trimming: 4 bases; junction bases outside the gene matches: 5. The CDR3 is 14 residues long. Per germline, CDR1 SGHVS and CDR2 FNYEAQ. The CDR3 region is CASSLTGEGYEQYV. DNA of the CDR3: TGTGCCAGCAGCTTAACCGGGGAGGGGTACGAGCAGTACGTC.

The chain uses TRBV6-5 and TRBJ2-5; the match to TRBD1 covers 8 bases. Germline assignment: CDR1 MNHEY and CDR2 SVGAGI. The CDR3 spans 13 residues. Trimming took 5 bases from V and 3 from J; bases not matched to a gene: 2. The CDR3, as DNA: TGTGCCAGCAGTGAACAGGGGGAAGAGACCCAGTACTTC. Protein sequence: CASSEQGEETQYF.

This rearrangement joins TRBV5-1 to TRBJ2-2, with 8 bases aligning to TRBD1. CDR1 is SGHRS, CDR2 YFSETQ, per germline. The junction had 3 bases not matched to a gene; V was cut back by 2 bases and J by 3 bases. CDR3 length equals 15 residues. The CDR3 spells CASSFQTGDTGELFF. The CDR3 coding sequence is TGCGCCAGCAGCTTCCAGACAGGGGACACCGGGGAGCTGTTTTTT.

The V gene is TRBV7-9, the J gene TRBJ1-6; no clear D. V lost 1 base and J 7 bases, leaving 14 bases between the germline ends. This CDR3 region has 16 residues. The germline gives CDR1 SEHNR, CDR2 FQNEAQ (reference sequence). This chain's CDR3 is CASSLVGSGRNSPLHF. CDR3 in DNA: TGTGCCAGCAGCTTAGTCGGCAGCGGGAGAAATTCACCCCTCCACTTT. Using reference TRBV7-9 and TRBJ1-6 for the parts outside the CDR3, the full variable domain is DTGVSQNPRHKITKRGQNVTFRCDPISEHNRLYWYRQTLGQGPEFLTYFQNEAQLEKSRLLSDRFSAERPKGSFSTLEIQRTEQGDSAMYLCASSLVGSGRNSPLHFGNGTRLTVT.

The chain is built from TRBV30 and TRBJ1-4; D is uncertain. This CDR3 region has 13 residues. The germline V gene has CDR1 GTSNPN and CDR2 SVGIG (reference sequence). V lost 1 base, J lost 0 bases, and 3 bases lay in between. The CDR3 sequence is CAWSAATNEKLFF. CDR3 bases: TGTGCCTGGAGTGCGGCAACTAATGAAAAACTGTTTTTT.

The chain has TRBV9 and TRBJ2-1, with TRBD1 identical over 9 bases. The V gene end was trimmed by 6 bases and the J gene end by 4 bases; junction bases not matched to a gene: 8. CDR1 is SGDLS and CDR2 is YYNGEE in the germline V gene. The CDR3 consists of 15 residues. CDR3 sequence reads: CASTKTGQGYNEQFF. The CDR3 bases are TGTGCCAGCACCAAAACGGGACAGGGTTACAATGAGCAGTTCTTC.

The CDR3 DNA reads as TGTGCCTGGAGTGGGGACACAAGAGGGTTTCGGGACACCATATATTTT. It specifies CAWSGDTRGFRDTIYF. The chain links TRBV30 to TRBJ1-3, with D maybe TRBD1 (6 bases). V was trimmed by 1 base and J by 8 bases, leaving 21 bases between them. Looked up from germline, CDR1 is GTSNPN and CDR2 is SVGIG (reference sequence). This CDR3 comprises 16 residues. The variable domain in full, completed from reference TRBV30 and TRBJ1-3, reads SQTIHQWPATLVQPVGSPLSLECTVEGTSNPNLYWYRQAAGRGLQLLFYSVGIGQISSEVPQNLSASRPQDRQFILSSKKLLLSDSGFYLCAWSGDTRGFRDTIYFGEGSWLTVV.

There are a few counts of this clone. The chain joins TRBV6-4 to TRBJ1-1, with D perhaps TRBD1 (5 bases). Per the germline V gene, CDR1 is MRHNA and CDR2 is SNTAGT. CDR3 length: 13 residues. The V gene lost 2 bases and the J gene lost 1 base, with 5 bases spanning the gap. The CDR3 is CASSDRGNTEAFF. The CDR3 region has the DNA TGTGCCAGCAGTGACAGGGGGAACACTGAAGCTTTCTTT.

The chain's CDR3 is CASSPGTSGYNEQFF. The CDR3 coding sequence is TGTGCCAGCAGCCCCGGGACTAGCGGATACAATGAGCAGTTCTTC. The rearrangement links TRBV5-4 to TRBJ2-1, with 11 bases matching TRBD2. CDR1 SGHNT and CDR2 YYREEE come from the germline V gene (reference sequence). The V gene end was trimmed by 4 bases and the J gene end by 4 bases; junction bases not matched to a gene: 4. CDR3 size: 15 residues. The whole variable domain, remainder taken from reference TRBV5-4 and TRBJ2-1, is ETGVTQSPTHLIKTRGQQVTLRCSSQSGHNTVSWYQQALGQGPQFIFQYYREEENGRGNFPPRFSGLQFPNYSSELNVNALELDDSALYLCASSPGTSGYNEQFFGPGTRLTVL.

CDR3 sequence (DNA): TGTGCCAGCAGTTTACGGGTTAGCACAGATACGCAGTATTTT. This translates into CASSLRVSTDTQYF. The genes are TRBV27 and TRBJ2-3; D is uncertain. The germline CDR1 and CDR2 sequences are MNHEY and SMNVEV (reference sequence). The CDR3 is made up of 14 amino acids. V gave up 2 bases and J gave up 0 bases, with 6 bases separating them.

The V call is TRBV19, the J call TRBJ1-2, with TRBD1 identical over 7 bases. This CDR3 comprises 13 residues. The germline CDR1 and CDR2 sequences are LNHDA and SQIVND (reference sequence). After removal of 6 bases from V and 3 bases from J, the junction contained 4 bases not matched to a gene. CDR3: CASRYDRDYGYTF. CDR3 nucleotides: TGTGCCAGTAGGTACGACAGGGACTATGGCTACACCTTC.

The genes are TRBV29-1 and TRBJ1-2; D is unclear. This CDR3 spans 12 amino acids. The V and J ends lost 0 bases and 7 bases respectively, with 9 bases between them. Looked up from germline, CDR1 is SQVTM and CDR2 is ANQGSEA. The CDR3 coding sequence is TGCAGCGTTGAAGACCCGGGAGGTGGCTACACCTTC. It encodes CSVEDPGGGYTF.

The count of this clone is one. The J gene is TRBJ2-2, the V gene TRBV5-1, with 8 bases identical to TRBD1. The CDR3 sequence is 16 residues long. Per germline, CDR1 SGHRS and CDR2 YFSETQ. With V trimmed by 3 bases and J by 5 bases, 9 bases remained unmatched. The CDR3 DNA is TGCGCCAGCAGCTCAGGGGGCGGGGAAGGAACCGGGGAGCTGTTTTTT. Protein product: CASSSGGGEGTGELFF.

V gene TRBV5-6 combines with J gene TRBJ1-2; no reliable D call. The germline V gene encodes CDR1 SGHDT and CDR2 YYEEEE. V dropped 4 bases and J dropped 8 bases, with 18 bases sitting between them. The CDR3 consists of 14 residues. The CDR3 region is CASSPRTSLEGYTF. The CDR3 nucleotides read TGTGCCAGCAGCCCGCGGACTTCCCTGGAGGGCTACACCTTC.

V usage is TRBV9 and J usage is TRBJ1-1; no clear D gene. The CDR3 runs 16 residues. V was cut by 4 bases and J by 2 bases, with 18 bases left in between. Germline V lookup: CDR1 SGDLS, CDR2 YYNGEE. The CDR3 sequence is CASSPPSGRGNTEAFF. CDR3 sequence (DNA): TGTGCCAGCAGCCCACCCTCCGGCAGAGGTAACACTGAAGCTTTCTTT.

The sample holds a few counts of this clone. The chain is built from TRBV5-1 and TRBJ2-2, with TRBD1 identical over 12 bases. The CDR3 is made up of 21 amino acids. Germline trimming cut 4 bases from V and 2 bases from J; bases unmatched to any gene: 18. The germline V gene encodes CDR1 SGHRS and CDR2 YFSETQ. The CDR3 DNA reads TGCGCCAGCAGCCTCCCATCCGGGACAGGGGGCCTTGGGATAAACACCGGGGAGCTGTTTTTT. It encodes CASSLPSGTGGLGINTGELFF.

Only one count was recorded for this clone. The J gene is TRBJ2-6, the V gene TRBV28, with 7 bases matching TRBD1. This CDR3 comprises 18 residues. Germline V CDR1 and CDR2: MDHEN, SYDVKM. The junction had 11 bases not matched to a gene; V was cut back by 6 bases and J by 0 bases. CDR3 nucleotide sequence: TGTGCCAGCAGCCTAACTGGGACAGCGGTCTCTGGGGCCAACGTCCTGACTTTC. It codes for CASSLTGTAVSGANVLTF.

The sample holds a few counts of this clone. This rearrangement joins TRBV2 to TRBJ2-4; 14 positions agree with TRBD2. With 5 bases clipped from V and 4 bases from J, the junction kept 4 bases outside the gene matches. Germline V gene sequence: CDR1 SNHLY, CDR2 FYNNEI. CDR3 length: 16 amino acids. The CDR3 bases are TGTGCCAGCAGTTCAGGACTAGCGGGAGGTAAAAACATTCAGTACTTC. This encodes CASSSGLAGGKNIQYF. The complete variable domain, with remaining parts taken from reference TRBV2 and TRBJ2-4, reads EPEVTQTPSHQVTQMGQEVILRCVPISNHLYFYWYRQILGQKVEFLVSFYNNEISEKSEIFDDQFSVERPDGSNFTLKIRSTKLEDSAMYFCASSSGLAGGKNIQYFGAGTRLSVL.

This chain uses TRBV30 with TRBJ1-2, with TRBD1 matching over 10 bases. The CDR3 consists of 14 residues. CDR1 GTSNPN and CDR2 SVGIG come from the germline V gene (reference sequence). V dropped 5 bases and J dropped 7; count of bases not matched to a gene: 10. The CDR3 DNA reads TGTGCCTGGGGGACAGGGGCAGGGGGTGGTGGCTACACCTTC. Its translation: CAWGTGAGGGGYTF.

V gene TRBV5-1 combines with J gene TRBJ1-2, with D unclear. CDR1 and CDR2 from the germline V gene are SGHRS and YFSETQ. The V end was cut by 0 bases, the J end by 2 bases, with 8 bases between. CDR3 length: 14 amino acids. This CDR3 reads CASSLGGNNYGYTF. For the CDR3, the DNA is TGCGCCAGCAGCTTGGGAGGGAACAACTATGGCTACACCTTC.

The chain couples TRBV5-4 to TRBJ1-1; no definite D call. This CDR3 region has 14 residues. Per the germline V gene, CDR1 is SGHNT and CDR2 is YYREEE (reference sequence). Trimming removed 4 bases at V and 5 bases at J, with 15 bases between. The CDR3: CASSTATGSTEAFF. The CDR3, as DNA: TGTGCCAGCAGCACAGCGACGGGGTCTACTGAAGCTTTCTTT.

DNA for the CDR3: TGCGCCAGCAGCTCCCAGGACAGGATCCAAGAGACCCAGTACTTC. Protein sequence: CASSSQDRIQETQYF. This chain joins TRBV5-1 and TRBJ2-5; TRBD1 matches 7 bases. The CDR3 has 15 residues. Germline V gene data show CDR1 as SGHRS and CDR2 as YFSETQ. The V segment lost 3 bases and the J segment 1 base; nucleotides outside the gene matches: 6. The full variable domain, rest sourced from reference TRBV5-1 and TRBJ2-5, is KAGVTQTPRYLIKTRGQQVTLSCSPISGHRSVSWYQQTPGQGLQFLFEYFSETQRNKGNFPGRFSGRQFSNSRSEMNVSTLELGDSALYLCASSSQDRIQETQYFGPGTRLLVL.